The 6 T cell receptor beta chains presented below share a single source sample, sequenced in a study of blood T cell repertoires in COVID-19. The protocol was immunoSEQ multiplex PCR, while the TCRdb copy is restricted to in-frame clones and leaves out a portion. The sample includes a few hundred thousand clones, roughly 88% of them seen just once. The specimen was peripheral blood. The receptors derive from a woman between 70 and 85 years old with COVID-19, enrolled during active disease.

The V gene is TRBV10-3, the J gene TRBJ2-3; 9 nucleotides agree with TRBD1. Trimming cost V 7 bases and J 1 base; bases outside gene matches: 6. Germline-derived CDR1 and CDR2 are ENHRY and SYGVKD. The CDR3 spans 15 residues. CDR3 sequence reads: CAIIPGQGGTDTQYF. CDR3 sequence (DNA): TGTGCCATCATCCCGGGACAGGGAGGCACAGATACGCAGTATTTT.

The V call is TRBV28, the J call TRBJ1-4; D gene unclear. Per the germline V gene, CDR1 is MDHEN and CDR2 is SYDVKM. Trimming cost V 7 bases and J 6 bases, with 18 bases left between them. This CDR3 has 15 amino acids. The DNA of the CDR3 is TGTGCCAGCACCCCAGGAGGAGGATTATATGAAAAACTGTTTTTT. Translated, it gives CASTPGGGLYEKLFF.

The V and J genes are TRBV19 and TRBJ2-7, with a tentative D call TRBD2 (7 bases). V lost 3 bases, J lost 0 bases, and 12 bases lay in between. This CDR3 spans 15 amino acids. CDR1 LNHDA and CDR2 SQIVND come from the germline V gene (reference sequence). CDR3 DNA: TGTGCCAGTAGTATGGGGGGGCGGCCCTCCTACGAGCAGTACTTC. Protein: CASSMGGRPSYEQYF.

The gene calls are TRBV7-2 and TRBJ1-2; 7 nucleotides align to TRBD1. CDR1 and CDR2 from the germline V gene are SGHTA and FQGNSA. The junction had 7 bases not matched to a gene; V was cut back by 4 bases and J by 8 bases. The CDR3 contains 13 residues. The CDR3 sequence: CASSSFNRGGYTF. CDR3 sequence (DNA): TGTGCCAGCAGCTCATTTAACAGGGGAGGCTACACCTTC.

The chain uses TRBV29-1 and TRBJ2-3; 8 bases agree with TRBD2. The ends lost 7 bases at V and 5 bases at J; junction bases unmatched: 11. Germline assignment: CDR1 SQVTM and CDR2 ANQGSEA. CDR3 size: 14 residues. CDR3 protein: CSAQHGRAGDTQYF. The DNA for the CDR3 is TGCAGCGCCCAACACGGGAGGGCCGGAGATACGCAGTATTTT.

This clone was observed a single time. The chain carries TRBV4-3 and TRBJ2-1; D is perhaps TRBD2 (5 bases). V was clipped by 1 base and J by 0 bases, with 10 bases between them. Looked up from germline, CDR1 is LGHNA and CDR2 is YSLEER. This CDR3 contains 16 residues. The chain's CDR3 is CASSQGGLSSYNEQFF. The CDR3 region has the DNA TGCGCCAGCAGCCAAGGAGGGTTGAGCTCCTACAATGAGCAGTTCTTC.